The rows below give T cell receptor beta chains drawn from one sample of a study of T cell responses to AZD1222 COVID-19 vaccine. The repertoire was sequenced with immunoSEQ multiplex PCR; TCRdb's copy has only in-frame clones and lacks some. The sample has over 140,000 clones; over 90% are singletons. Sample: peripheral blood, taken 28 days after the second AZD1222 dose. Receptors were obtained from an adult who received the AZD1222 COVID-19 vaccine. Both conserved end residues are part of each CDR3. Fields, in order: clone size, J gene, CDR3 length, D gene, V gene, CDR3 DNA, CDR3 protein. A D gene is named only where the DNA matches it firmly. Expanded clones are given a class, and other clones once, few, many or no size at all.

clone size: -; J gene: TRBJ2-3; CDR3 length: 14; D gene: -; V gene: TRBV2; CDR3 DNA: TGTGCCATCCGGGCTAGCTCTAGCACAGATACGCAGTATTTT; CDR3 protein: CAIRASSSTDTQYF
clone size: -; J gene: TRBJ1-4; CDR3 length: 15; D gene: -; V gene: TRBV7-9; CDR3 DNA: TGTGCCAGCAGCCCGTCGAACCCAACTAATGAAAAACTGTTTTTT; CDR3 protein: CASSPSNPTNEKLFF
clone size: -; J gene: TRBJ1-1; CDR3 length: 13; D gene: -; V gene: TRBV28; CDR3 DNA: TGTGCCAGCATGGAGCCAGGGCTCACTGAAGCTTTCTTT; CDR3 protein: CASMEPGLTEAFF
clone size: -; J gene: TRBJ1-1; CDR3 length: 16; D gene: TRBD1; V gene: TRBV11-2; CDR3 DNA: TGTGCCAGCAGCTCTTGGACAGGGGTGATGAACACTGAAGCTTTCTTT; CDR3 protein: CASSSWTGVMNTEAFF
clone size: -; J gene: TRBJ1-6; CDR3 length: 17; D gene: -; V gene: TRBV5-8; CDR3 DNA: TGTGCCAGCAGCTTGGTTAGGCCAGGGAACGGTGATTCACCCCTCCACTTT; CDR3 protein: CASSLVRPGNGDSPLHF
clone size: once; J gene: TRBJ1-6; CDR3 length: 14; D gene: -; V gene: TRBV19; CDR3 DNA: TGTGCCAGTAGTCGGGCGGGAAATAATTCACCCCTCCACTTT; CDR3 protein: CASSRAGNNSPLHF
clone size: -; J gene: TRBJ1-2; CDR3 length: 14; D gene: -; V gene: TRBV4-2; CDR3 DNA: TGTGCCAGCAGCCAAGACGCAGGGAACTATGGCTACACCTTC; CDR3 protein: CASSQDAGNYGYTF
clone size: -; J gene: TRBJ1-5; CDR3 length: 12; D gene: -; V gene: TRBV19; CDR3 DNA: TGTGCCAGTAATAAGGGTCAGCAGCCCCAGCATTTT; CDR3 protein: CASNKGQQPQHF
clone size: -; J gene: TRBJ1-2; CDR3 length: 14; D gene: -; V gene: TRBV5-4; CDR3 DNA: TGTGCCAGCAGCTTGACCCAGCGGGCTGGAGGCTACACCTTC; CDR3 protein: CASSLTQRAGGYTF
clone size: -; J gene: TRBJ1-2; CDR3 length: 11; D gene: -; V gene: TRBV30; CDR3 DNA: TGTGCCTGGACGGTCAACTATGGCTACACCTTC; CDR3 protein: CAWTVNYGYTF
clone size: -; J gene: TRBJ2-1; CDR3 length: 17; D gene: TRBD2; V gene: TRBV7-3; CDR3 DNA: TGTGCCAGCAGCCCTCGACTAGCGGGAGTTGAATACAATGAGCAGTTCTTC; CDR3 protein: CASSPRLAGVEYNEQFF
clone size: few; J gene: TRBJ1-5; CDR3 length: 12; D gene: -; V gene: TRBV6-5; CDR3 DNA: TGTGCCAGCAGGTTCACAGAGCAGCCCCAGCATTTT; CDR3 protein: CASRFTEQPQHF
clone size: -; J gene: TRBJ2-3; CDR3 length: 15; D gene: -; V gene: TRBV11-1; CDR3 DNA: TGTGCCAGCAGCTTTGAGGGCGGTGGCACAGATACGCAGTATTTT; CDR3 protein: CASSFEGGGTDTQYF
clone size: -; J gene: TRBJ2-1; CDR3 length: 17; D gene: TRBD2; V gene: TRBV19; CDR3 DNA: TGTGCCAGTAGTACCTATCGACCGGGACTAGCCCTCAATGAGCAGTTCTTC; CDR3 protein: CASSTYRPGLALNEQFF
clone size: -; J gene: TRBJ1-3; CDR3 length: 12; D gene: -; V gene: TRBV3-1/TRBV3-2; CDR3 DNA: TGTGCCAGCAGCCAGCAGGGGAGCACCATATATTTT; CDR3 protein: CASSQQGSTIYF
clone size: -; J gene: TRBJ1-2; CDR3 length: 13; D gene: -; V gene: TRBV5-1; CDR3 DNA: TGCGCCAGCAGCTTGGGTGAGGGGGATGGCTACACCTTC; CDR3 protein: CASSLGEGDGYTF
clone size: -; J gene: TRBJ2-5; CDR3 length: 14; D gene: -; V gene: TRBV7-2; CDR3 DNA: TGTGCCAGCAGCTTAGCCCCCGAGGGCAGGGCCCAGTACTTC; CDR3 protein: CASSLAPEGRAQYF
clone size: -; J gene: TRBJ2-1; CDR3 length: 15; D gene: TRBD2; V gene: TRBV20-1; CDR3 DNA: TGCAGTGCTAGTTCGACTAGCGGGAAGCTCAGTGAGCAGTTCTTC; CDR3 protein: CSASSTSGKLSEQFF
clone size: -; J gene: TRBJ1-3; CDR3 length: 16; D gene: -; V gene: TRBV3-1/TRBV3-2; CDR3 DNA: TGTGCCAGCAGCCACTCGGGGGGAGGATTAGGAAACACCATATATTTT; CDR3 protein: CASSHSGGGLGNTIYF
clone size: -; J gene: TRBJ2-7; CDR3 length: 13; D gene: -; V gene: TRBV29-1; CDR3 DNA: TGCAGCGCCGGTGGTGGGGGTACCCACGAGCAGTACTTC; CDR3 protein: CSAGGGGTHEQYF
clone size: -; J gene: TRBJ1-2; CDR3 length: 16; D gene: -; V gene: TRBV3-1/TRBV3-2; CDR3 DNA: TGTGCCAGCAGCCAAGATCTTGTAAGTAGGGAAGTAGGCTACACCTTC; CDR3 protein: CASSQDLVSREVGYTF
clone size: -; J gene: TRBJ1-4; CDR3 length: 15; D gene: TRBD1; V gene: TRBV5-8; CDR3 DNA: TGTGCCAGCAGCGGGGGGACAGGGGCAACTGAAAAACTGTTTTTT; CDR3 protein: CASSGGTGATEKLFF
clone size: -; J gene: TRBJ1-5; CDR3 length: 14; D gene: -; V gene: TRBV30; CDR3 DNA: TGTGCCTGGAGTTCAGGGAGGGGCAATCAGCCCCAGCATTTT; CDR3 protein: CAWSSGRGNQPQHF
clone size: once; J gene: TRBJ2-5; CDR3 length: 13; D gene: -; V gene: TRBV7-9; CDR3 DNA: TGTGCCAGCAGCCCCTGGGACACTGAGACCCAGTACTTC; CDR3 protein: CASSPWDTETQYF
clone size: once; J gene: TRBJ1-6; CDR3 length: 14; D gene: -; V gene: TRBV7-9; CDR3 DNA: TGTGCCAGCAGCCTGGACGGGGGTTATTCACCCCTCCACTTT; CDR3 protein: CASSLDGGYSPLHF
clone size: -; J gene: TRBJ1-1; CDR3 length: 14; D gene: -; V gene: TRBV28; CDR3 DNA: TGTGCCAGCAGTCTCGGAAAATTAAACACTGAAGCTTTCTTT; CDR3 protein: CASSLGKLNTEAFF
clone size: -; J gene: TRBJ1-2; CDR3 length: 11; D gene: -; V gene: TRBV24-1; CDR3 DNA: TGTGCCACCAGTGATTTGCACGGCTACACCTTC; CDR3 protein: CATSDLHGYTF
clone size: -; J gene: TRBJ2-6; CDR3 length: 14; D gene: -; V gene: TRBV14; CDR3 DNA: TGTGCCAGCAGCCGCGGATCTGGGGCCAACGTCCTGACTTTC; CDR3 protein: CASSRGSGANVLTF
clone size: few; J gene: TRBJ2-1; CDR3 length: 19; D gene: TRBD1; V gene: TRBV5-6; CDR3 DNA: TGTGCCAGCAGCCCTGGTCGCCGGGACAGGCATAGCTCCTACAATGAGCAGTTCTTC; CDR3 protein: CASSPGRRDRHSSYNEQFF
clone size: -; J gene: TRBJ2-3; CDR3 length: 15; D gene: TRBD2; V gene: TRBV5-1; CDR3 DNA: TGCGCCAGCAGCCCCGGGACTAGCGACACAGATACGCAGTATTTT; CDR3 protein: CASSPGTSDTDTQYF
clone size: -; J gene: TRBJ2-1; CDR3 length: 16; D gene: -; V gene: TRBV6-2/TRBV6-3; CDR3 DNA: TGTGCCAGCACCCCGGGGGGGGCAGGGGGTTGGAATGAGCAGTTCTTC; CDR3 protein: CASTPGGAGGWNEQFF
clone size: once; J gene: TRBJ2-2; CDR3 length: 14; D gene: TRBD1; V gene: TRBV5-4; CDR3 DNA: TGTGCCAGCAGAACGACAGGGGGCACCGGGGAGCTGTTTTTT; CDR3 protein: CASRTTGGTGELFF
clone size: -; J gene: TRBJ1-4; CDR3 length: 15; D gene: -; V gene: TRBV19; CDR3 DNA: TGTGCCAGTAGTATATGGACAGAGCGGGATGAAAAACTGTTTTTT; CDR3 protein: CASSIWTERDEKLFF
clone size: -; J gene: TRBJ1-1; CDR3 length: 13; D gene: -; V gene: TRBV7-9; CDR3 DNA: TGTGCCAGCAGCCGACCTGAGGGGACTGAAGCTTTCTTT; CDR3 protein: CASSRPEGTEAFF
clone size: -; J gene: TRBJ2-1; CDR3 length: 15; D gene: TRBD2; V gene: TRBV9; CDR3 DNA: TGTGCCAGCAGTGTTAGCGGGAGGGACTACAATGAGCAGTTCTTC; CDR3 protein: CASSVSGRDYNEQFF
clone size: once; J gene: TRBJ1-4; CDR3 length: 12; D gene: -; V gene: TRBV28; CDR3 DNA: TGTGCCAGCACCACTCCTAGATATGAACTGTTTTTT; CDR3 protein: CASTTPRYELFF
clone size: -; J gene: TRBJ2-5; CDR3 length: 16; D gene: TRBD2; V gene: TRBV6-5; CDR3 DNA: TGTGCCAGCAGTTACTCGGGGGGAGGGGTCTCGGAGACCCAGTACTTC; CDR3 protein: CASSYSGGGVSETQYF
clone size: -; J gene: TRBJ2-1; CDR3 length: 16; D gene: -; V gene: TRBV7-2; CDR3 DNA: TGTGCCAGCATCTCCGGCGGGGCAGGGTCGAGCAATGAGCAGTTCTTC; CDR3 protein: CASISGGAGSSNEQFF
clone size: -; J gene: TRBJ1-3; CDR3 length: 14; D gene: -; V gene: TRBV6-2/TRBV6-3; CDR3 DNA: TGTGCCAGCAGTTACTCGAATGCCGGAAACACCATATATTTT; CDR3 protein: CASSYSNAGNTIYF
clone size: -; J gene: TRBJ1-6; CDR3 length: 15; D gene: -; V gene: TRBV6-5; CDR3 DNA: TGTGCCAGCAGTTACTCGACCCGTGCGGGGTCACCCCTCCACTTT; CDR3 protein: CASSYSTRAGSPLHF
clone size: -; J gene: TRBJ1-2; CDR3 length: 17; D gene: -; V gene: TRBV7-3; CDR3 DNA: TGTGCCAGCAGCTTGGAGGCGCGGGGGCGCGCTAACTATGGCTACACCTTC; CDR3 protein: CASSLEARGRANYGYTF
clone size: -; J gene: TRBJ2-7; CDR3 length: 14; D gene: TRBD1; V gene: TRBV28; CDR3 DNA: TGTGCCAGCAGACGACCGGGACAGGGGTACGAGCAGTACTTC; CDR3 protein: CASRRPGQGYEQYF
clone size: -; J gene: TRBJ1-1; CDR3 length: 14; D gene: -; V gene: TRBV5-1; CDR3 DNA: TGCGCCAGCAGCTTTTACGACAGGAACACTGAAGCTTTCTTT; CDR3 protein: CASSFYDRNTEAFF
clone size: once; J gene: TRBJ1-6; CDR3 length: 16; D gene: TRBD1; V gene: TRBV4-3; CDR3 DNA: TGCGCCAGCAGCCAAGCGACAGGGTCGGGAAATTCACCCCTCCACTTT; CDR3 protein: CASSQATGSGNSPLHF
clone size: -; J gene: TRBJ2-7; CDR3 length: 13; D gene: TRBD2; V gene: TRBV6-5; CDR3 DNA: TGTGCCAGCAGCTCGGGACTAGGAAGCGAGCAGTACTTC; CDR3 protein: CASSSGLGSEQYF
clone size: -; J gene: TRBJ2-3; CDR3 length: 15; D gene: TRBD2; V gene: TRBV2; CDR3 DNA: TGTGCCAGCAGGGGACTAGCGGGAGGTCCAGATACGCAGTATTTT; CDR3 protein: CASRGLAGGPDTQYF
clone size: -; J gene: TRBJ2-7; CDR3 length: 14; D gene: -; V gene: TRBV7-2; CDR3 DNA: TGTGCCAGCAGCCCCCCCCGAGAGGCCTACGAGCAGTACTTC; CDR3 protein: CASSPPREAYEQYF
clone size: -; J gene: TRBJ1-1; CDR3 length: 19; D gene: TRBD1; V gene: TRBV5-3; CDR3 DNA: TGTGCCAGAAGCTCTCGCGTCCCGGGACAGGGGGAAGTGAACACTGAAGCTTTCTTT; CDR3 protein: CARSSRVPGQGEVNTEAFF
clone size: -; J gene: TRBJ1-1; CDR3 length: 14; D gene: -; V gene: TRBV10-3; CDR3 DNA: TGTGCCACCAGTATCTCGGGTAGGGAGACTGAAGCTTTCTTT; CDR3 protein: CATSISGRETEAFF
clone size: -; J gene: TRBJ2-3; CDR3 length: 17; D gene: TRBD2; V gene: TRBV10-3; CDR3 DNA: TGTGCCATCAGTGAGAGTGGACTAGCGGACCTACAAGGTACGCAGTATTTT; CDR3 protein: CAISESGLADLQGTQYF
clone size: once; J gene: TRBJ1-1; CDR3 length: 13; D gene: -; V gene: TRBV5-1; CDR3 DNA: TGCGCCAGCAGGTACACAGCGAACACTGAAGCTTTCTTT; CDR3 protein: CASRYTANTEAFF
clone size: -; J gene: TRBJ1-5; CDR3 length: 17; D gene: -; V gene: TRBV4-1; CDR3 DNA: TGCGCCAGCAGCCAACTTGACCTTCTCCCCAACAATCAGCCCCAGCATTTT; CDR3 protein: CASSQLDLLPNNQPQHF
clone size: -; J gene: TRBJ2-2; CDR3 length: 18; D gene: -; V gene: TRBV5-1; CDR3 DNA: TGCGCCAGCAGCTTTGTCCTCTTAAGCGGGTTCAACACCGGGGAGCTGTTTTTT; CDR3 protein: CASSFVLLSGFNTGELFF
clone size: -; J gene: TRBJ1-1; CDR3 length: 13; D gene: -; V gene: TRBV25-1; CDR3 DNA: TGTGCCAGCAATGGAGAGGGTTTCACTGAAGCTTTCTTT; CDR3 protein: CASNGEGFTEAFF
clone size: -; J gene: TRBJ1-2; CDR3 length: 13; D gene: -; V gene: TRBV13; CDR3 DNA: TGTGCCAGCAGCCCAACGGCCTGGGGTGGCTACACCTTC; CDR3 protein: CASSPTAWGGYTF
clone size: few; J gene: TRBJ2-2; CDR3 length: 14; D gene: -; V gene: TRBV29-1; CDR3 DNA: TGCAGCGTTGAGGTAGCGAGCAACACCGGGGAGCTGTTTTTT; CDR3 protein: CSVEVASNTGELFF
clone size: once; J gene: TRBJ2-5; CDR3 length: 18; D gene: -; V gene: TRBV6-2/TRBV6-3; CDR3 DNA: TGTGCCAGCAGTTACAGGGCCTTAGAGAGACTGTTCCAAGAGACCCAGTACTTC; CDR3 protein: CASSYRALERLFQETQYF
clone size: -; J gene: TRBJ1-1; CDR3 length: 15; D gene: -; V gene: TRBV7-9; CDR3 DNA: TGTGCCAGCAGCATCGGACCGGCCCGGAACACTGAAGCTTTCTTT; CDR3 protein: CASSIGPARNTEAFF
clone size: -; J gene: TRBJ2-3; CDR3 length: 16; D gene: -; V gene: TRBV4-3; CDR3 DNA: TGCGCCAGCAGCCAAGGAGTTCGGGGAATCGCAGATACGCAGTATTTT; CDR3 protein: CASSQGVRGIADTQYF